The clone carrying this T cell receptor (beta chain) was recorded a few times. Its antigen is not identified. This entry comes from a study of beta chain features in type 1 diabetes. CD45RO/CCR7/CD25/CD127/CD95/CD27 separated CD4+ naive, central memory, regulatory and stem cell-like memory cells by sorting. What was sequenced were expressed TCRB transcripts, since all of the isolated RNA had been reverse transcribed. Data came from immunoSEQ multiplex PCR; TCRdb stores just in-frame clones and leaves some out. The sample yields 250,000 to 350,000 clones, around an eighth seen once. General study results and limits: In all four CD4+ subsets, TCRB CDR3 length was significantly, moderately reduced in type 1 diabetes.

The clonotype comes from a man in his thirties or forties with type 1 diabetes. The material sequenced was naive CD4+ T cells from blood.

The CDR3: CASSLVANTEAFF. DNA for the CDR3: TGCGCCAGCAGCTTGGTAGCGAACACTGAAGCTTTCTTT. This chain joins TRBV5-1 and TRBJ1-1, with D uncertain. The CDR3 has 13 amino acids. The germline V and J ends were trimmed by 0 bases and 1 base, with 4 bases remaining between them. CDR1 SGHRS and CDR2 YFSETQ come from the germline V gene.